This T cell receptor (beta chain) emerged from a study of T cells in women clearing cervical HPV infection. Study-level background: Only a few women had HLA typing results available. Points from the study as a whole: Each sample's T-cell count was unknown, possibly confounding richness.

Profiling relied on immunoSEQ multiplex PCR, and the TCRdb table lists in-frame clones only, not all of them. Listed are tens of thousands of clones; 8.4% falls within the top ten. Remarks on this clone: Its antigen is as yet unknown. Sequencing ends 3 residues short of the CDR3 end; the germline J gene provides the rest.

The CDR3 runs 16 residues. Germline CDR1 KGHSH, CDR2 LQKENI. V was clipped by 6 bases and J by 3 bases; unmatched bases: 7. The chain recombines TRBV18 with TRBJ2-2; 10 nucleotides align to TRBD1. The clonotype originates from a woman aged 18 to 75 with a cervical HPV16 infection that either progressed to CIN3+ or cleared (not recorded which). The sequencing sample was made of blood buffy coat. The CDR3 DNA, read in part, is TGTGCCAGCTCGCGACAGGGGGCTATGGACACCGGGGAG. Encoded protein: CASSRQGAMDTGE. The CDR3 reads in full as CASSRQGAMDTGELFF.